This T cell receptor beta chain is drawn from a study of CD8 T cells in Susac syndrome. With respect to this clonotype: Its antigen is as yet unknown.

Study-wide results and limits: It was acknowledged in the study that the number of individuals who were included in its TCR sequencing and HLA analysis was relatively small.

The CDR3 runs 16 residues. The V segment lost 4 bases and the J segment 0 bases; nucleotides outside the gene matches: 5. CDR1 is LGHDT, CDR2 YNNKEL, per germline (reference sequence). Sequencing of TCR beta, carried out with a high-throughput approach, was applied to CD8+ and CD4+ T cells from the blood. Purification of the CD8+ and CD4+ T cells relied on negative isolation, and TEMRA cells underwent FACS enrichment. Roughly 0.45 to 1 ug RNA was reverse transcribed with random hexamers. Amplification of TCR beta CDR3 spanned 54 Vbeta and 13 Jbeta via immunoSEQ multiplex PCR. TCRdb redid the calling of the immunoSEQ multiplex PCR reads with MiXCR, one entry per CDR3 protein. The sample lists about 120,000 distinct CDR3 sequences, 80% to 95% occurring once.

This chain links TRBV3-1 with TRBJ2-3; 9 bases map to TRBD2. Material for sequencing was CD4+ T cells from PBMCs. The clonotype was recovered from a human donor in good health. The DNA for the CDR3 is TGTGCCAGCAGCCCCGGGACTAGCTGGAGCACAGATACGCAGTATTTT. Translating it yields CASSPGTSWSTDTQYF.